This TCR beta chain was retrieved from a study of beta chain features in type 1 diabetes (dated by TCRdb to the late 2010s). For the study in its entirety: No differences in mean age, gender distribution, total cell number or subset yield were found between patients and healthy donors. A total of 85 million to 140 million sorted cells were examined across all samples, and a strong correlation was observed between cell number per subset and RNA yield. The study compared the TCRB repertoires of sorted circulating CD4+ T cell subsets in recently diagnosed type 1 diabetes patients with those in matched healthy donors. Regulatory and stem cell-like memory subsets were obtained from only 8 patients and roughly 8 healthy donors, while naive and central memory subsets were obtained from all 28 donors. Study-wide conclusions, independent of this receptor: In all four CD4+ subsets, TCRB CDR3 length was moderately but significantly shorter in type 1 diabetes patients. Fewer insertions and more nucleotide deletions at VDJ recombination sites were observed in patients with type 1 diabetes, implying thymic rearrangement abnormalities. The naive, central memory and regulatory TCRB repertoires appeared to resemble one another more closely among patients than among healthy donors. Because small numbers of individuals were included in the HLA sub-analyses, any influence of HLA type on TCRB rearrangement was left unresolved. Shorter templates might be favored by PCR, yet because patient and control samples were amplified and corrected together, any such skew would affect both groups equally. Because cDNA rather than genomic DNA was sequenced, highly expressing activated cells could have been over-represented, although no difference in activation and CD3 levels was found between groups.

V ends up 5 bases short and J 4 bases short, with an unmatched junction base count of 9. From the cysteine up to the phenylalanine, the CDR3 has a length of 15 residues. Solely the CDR3 DNA is kept, with 45 bases framed from the first base. CDR1 and CDR2 are read off the germline V gene as SGHRS and YFSETQ. Each donor gave one peripheral blood draw, around 0.12 L on average, collected into heparinised tubes. A BD FACSAria II and a panel including CD45RO, CCR7, CD25, CD127, CD95 and CD27 were used to sort naive, central memory, regulatory and stem cell-like memory CD4+ T cells. All sorted populations exceeded 95% purity. Right away, PBMCs were isolated by Lymphoprep density gradient centrifugation and were stained directly, with no culture step. Samples were stained and sorted in pairs, with one healthy donor and one patient per experiment, so that batch effects were minimized. About this clone: What this receptor recognizes is not known. The record has no base qualities; no much larger clone is one base away.

The entire amount of isolated RNA was reverse transcribed using the High Capacity cDNA Reverse Transcription Kit, so the sequenced TCRB transcripts were expressed ones. Deep immunoSEQ sequencing was applied to naive, central memory and regulatory T cell samples, giving an average of about 3.8 million total reads per sample. Sorted cells were lysed in RLT buffer and RNA was extracted with DNase-treated RNeasy Micro or Mini kits, depending on cell number. To prevent cross-contamination, each cell subset was processed individually, whereas patient and healthy donor samples were processed jointly. The immunoSEQ multiplex PCR was used to amplify TCRB sequences from cDNA, yielding 87-bp fragments that span the CDR3 region. Sequencing of the amplicons was performed on the Illumina HiSeq platform. In the paper's pipeline: PCR bias was computationally corrected using synthetic template baselines, reads within Hamming distance 2 were collapsed, and singletons that could not be merged were discarded. By aligning reads against IMGT, V, D and J genes, CDR3 length, and insertions or deletions at six rearrangement sites were assigned. Clonotype counts were normalized to sorted cell number within each subset before computing true diversity and Gini coefficients with the tcR R package. The overlap coefficient, calculated on TCRB nucleotide sequences, was used to quantify repertoire sharing. Out-of-frame TCRB sequences from naive cells were analyzed as a proxy for the pre-selection repertoire. TCRdb took this table from immuneACCESS and kept in-frame rearrangements with V and J called. Such tables lack part of the clones; where checked against another copy, unresolved V genes explain under half of the gap, and the rest is unexplained. V and J calls and clone size come straight from that table; D and trimming were deduced from the DNA. The sample has about 700,000 clones on record, around 15% of them singletons. The ten biggest clones cover less than 0.025% of the sample.

This TCR came from a man younger than 35 with type 1 diabetes. The specimen was naive CD4+ T cells from blood. The intended sense of this specimen's cell subset or site label: true naive CD4+ T cells. The rearranged chain carries TRBV5-1 and TRBJ2-7, and TRBD1 matches 10 of the central bases. The encoded CDR3 is CASSSPDRGGYEQYF. The DNA is TGCGCCAGCAGTTCCCCGGACAGGGGGGGGTACGAGCAGTACTTC.